Below are 6 T cell receptor beta chains sequenced from a single sample in a study of blood T cell repertoires in COVID-19. Generated by immunoSEQ multiplex PCR, the TCRdb table keeps only in-frame clones and is missing some. Of around 140,000 clones listed, roughly 80% were seen once; the top ten hold roughly 15%. The sequenced sample consisted of peripheral blood. The receptors come from a woman over 75 with acute or convalescent COVID-19.

The genes are TRBV27 and TRBJ2-1; possibly TRBD2 for D (5 bases). Deletions cut 1 base from V and 0 bases from J, with 7 bases between. This CDR3 spans 15 amino acids. CDR1 and CDR2 (germline): MNHEY, SMNVEV (reference sequence). The CDR3 DNA sequence: TGTGCCAGCAGTTTATTGGGGAGCTCCTACAATGAGCAGTTCTTC. Its protein product is CASSLLGSSYNEQFF.

The chain joins TRBV1 to TRBJ2-7; TRBD2, the table's D call, lacks a check against the DNA. TRBV1 represents a pseudogene. This CDR3 comprises 20 residues. The CDR3: CTSSQPFLTGLIPSSYEQYF. The CDR3 bases are TGCACCAGCAGCCAACCCTTTCTGACTGGACTTATTCCTAGCTCCTACGAGCAGTACTTC.

The chain combines TRBV11-2 with TRBJ2-2; possible D gene TRBD2, 5 bases. The germline gives CDR1 SGHAT, CDR2 FQNNGV. CDR3 length: 15 residues. V was cut by 8 bases and J by 2 bases, with 15 bases left in between. CDR3 region: CASEDGIRNTGELFF. The CDR3 nucleotides are TGTGCCAGCGAAGACGGGATACGAAACACCGGGGAGCTGTTTTTT.

The chain recombines TRBV29-1 with TRBJ1-2, with 8 nucleotides matching TRBD1. Germline V gene lookup returns CDR1 SQVTM and CDR2 ANQGSEA. J lost 7 bases, V lost 0 bases, and 4 bases had no gene match. The CDR3 totals 13 residues. The DNA of the CDR3 is TGCAGCGTTGAAGAGCAGGGGGCCCGTGGCTACACCTTC. Translated: CSVEEQGARGYTF.

For the CDR3, the DNA is TGTGCCAGCTCACCACGCAGGGGCACAGATACGCAGTATTTT. Protein sequence: CASSPRRGTDTQYF. V gene TRBV18 combines with J gene TRBJ2-3, with D maybe TRBD1 (5 bases). Germline V gene data show CDR1 as KGHSH and CDR2 as LQKENI. The CDR3 sequence is 14 residues long. V lost 1 base and J lost 1, with 6 bases in between. The full variable domain, with the rest looked up from reference TRBV18 and TRBJ2-3, is NAGVMQNPRHLVRRRGQEARLRCSPMKGHSHVYWYRQLPEEGLKFMVYLQKENIIDESGMPKERFSAEFPKEGPSILRIQQVVRGDSAAYFCASSPRRGTDTQYFGPGTRLTVL.

This chain links TRBV7-2 with TRBJ1-1; D is ambiguous. The CDR3 runs to 13 residues. V dropped 2 bases and J dropped 1 base, with 5 bases sitting between them. Germline V gene sequence: CDR1 SGHTA, CDR2 FQGNSA. DNA of the CDR3: TGTGCCAGCAGCTTAAGCGAGAACACTGAAGCTTTCTTT. Its translation is CASSLSENTEAFF.